This is a list of T cell receptor beta chains from one sample in a study of control samples from healthy donors and cancer patients. TCRdb's table, derived via immunoSEQ multiplex PCR, lists solely in-frame clones and lacks some. The data contain around 130,000 clones, more than 70% of them seen just once; the ten biggest clones take up 30% to 40%. The sequencing input was blood. These receptors were obtained from a man aged 45-65 years in good health. The CDR3 runs from the conserved cysteine through the conserved F or W. Fields, in order: clone size, V gene, J gene, D gene, CDR3 DNA, CDR3 protein. The D gene is left open where the match is weak. A clone size is listed for some rows: how often the clone was seen (once, few, many), or a class if it is expanded.

abundance: .
v_gene: TRBV18
j_gene: TRBJ1-2
d_gene: .
CDR3nt: TGTGCCAGCTCCGATAATTATGGCTACACCTTC
CDR3aa: CASSDNYGYTF

abundance: .
v_gene: TRBV5-8
j_gene: TRBJ1-4
d_gene: .
CDR3nt: TGTGCCAGCAGCTCTACAGGGTCAGCGGATGAAAAACTGTTTTTT
CDR3aa: CASSSTGSADEKLFF

abundance: .
v_gene: TRBV29-1
j_gene: TRBJ1-1
d_gene: .
CDR3nt: TGCAGCGTTAGTGGCGGACGCATAAGGGACACTGAAGCTTTCTTT
CDR3aa: CSVSGGRIRDTEAFF

abundance: .
v_gene: TRBV2
j_gene: TRBJ1-1
d_gene: .
CDR3nt: TGTGCCAGCAGTGTAGAAAAGGCTGAAGCTTTCTTT
CDR3aa: CASSVEKAEAFF

abundance: .
v_gene: TRBV7-6
j_gene: TRBJ2-2
d_gene: .
CDR3nt: TGTGCCAGCAGTACTTGGAGGGACGCCGGGGAGCTGTTTTTT
CDR3aa: CASSTWRDAGELFF

abundance: .
v_gene: TRBV6-5
j_gene: TRBJ2-5
d_gene: .
CDR3nt: TGTGCCAGCAGTTACGGCGCTAGCGAGCAAGAGACCCAGTACTTC
CDR3aa: CASSYGASEQETQYF

abundance: .
v_gene: TRBV7-6
j_gene: TRBJ2-1
d_gene: TRBD2
CDR3nt: TGTGCCAGCAGCTTTTTGCTAGCGGGGGCCCCTTCCTACAATGAGCAGTTCTTC
CDR3aa: CASSFLLAGAPSYNEQFF

abundance: once
v_gene: TRBV6-4
j_gene: TRBJ2-3
d_gene: .
CDR3nt: TGTGCCAGCAGTGACGACCTAAGGGCAGATACGCAGTATTTT
CDR3aa: CASSDDLRADTQYF

abundance: .
v_gene: TRBV10-2
j_gene: TRBJ1-5
d_gene: TRBD1
CDR3nt: TGCGCCAGCAGTGGGACAGGGGTTGGGCAGCCCCAGCATTTT
CDR3aa: CASSGTGVGQPQHF

abundance: .
v_gene: TRBV19
j_gene: TRBJ2-3
d_gene: TRBD2
CDR3nt: TGTGCCAGTTCGCCGACTAGCGTTAGCACAGATACGCAGTATTTT
CDR3aa: CASSPTSVSTDTQYF

abundance: .
v_gene: TRBV12-3/TRBV12-4
j_gene: TRBJ2-7
d_gene: TRBD1
CDR3nt: TGTGCCAGCAGCCCGGGACAGGGGTACGAGCAGTACTTC
CDR3aa: CASSPGQGYEQYF

abundance: .
v_gene: TRBV6-2/TRBV6-3
j_gene: TRBJ1-5
d_gene: TRBD1
CDR3nt: TGTGCCAGCAGTTACATAGACAGGGGGCGGAGGAGCAATCAGCCCCAGCATTTT
CDR3aa: CASSYIDRGRRSNQPQHF

abundance: .
v_gene: TRBV5-6
j_gene: TRBJ1-6
d_gene: .
CDR3nt: TGTGCCAGCAGCTTGGATGGCAGGGAAACTTCACCCCTCCACTTT
CDR3aa: CASSLDGRETSPLHF

abundance: .
v_gene: TRBV11-1
j_gene: TRBJ1-1
d_gene: .
CDR3nt: TGTGCCAGCAGGCGGGGGCGCGCCACTGAAGCTTTCTTT
CDR3aa: CASRRGRATEAFF

abundance: .
v_gene: TRBV19
j_gene: TRBJ1-3
d_gene: .
CDR3nt: TGTGCCACTTCAAGTAACAGAATCTCTGGAAACACCATATATTTT
CDR3aa: CATSSNRISGNTIYF

abundance: .
v_gene: TRBV2
j_gene: TRBJ1-4
d_gene: .
CDR3nt: TGTGCCACCGCGATTCGTACAGCAACTAATGAAAAACTGTTTTTT
CDR3aa: CATAIRTATNEKLFF

abundance: .
v_gene: TRBV7-2
j_gene: TRBJ1-4
d_gene: .
CDR3nt: TGTGCCAGCAGCCCTACAGGGAATGAAAAACTGTTTTTT
CDR3aa: CASSPTGNEKLFF

abundance: .
v_gene: TRBV19
j_gene: TRBJ1-2
d_gene: TRBD1
CDR3nt: TGTGCCAGTAGTTTCCGGGACAGGGACGTCTATGGCTACACCTTC
CDR3aa: CASSFRDRDVYGYTF

abundance: few
v_gene: TRBV6-1
j_gene: TRBJ1-1
d_gene: TRBD1
CDR3nt: TGTGCCAGCAGTGAGGACAGGGATGGCACTGAAGCTTTCTTT
CDR3aa: CASSEDRDGTEAFF

abundance: once
v_gene: TRBV7-9
j_gene: TRBJ1-1
d_gene: .
CDR3nt: TGTGCCAGCAGCTTAGCAAGGCAGGGACGGGGAACTGAAGCTTTCTTT
CDR3aa: CASSLARQGRGTEAFF

abundance: .
v_gene: TRBV27
j_gene: TRBJ2-5
d_gene: TRBD1
CDR3nt: TGTGCCAGCAGTCAGACGACAGGGTCCCAAGAGACCCAGTACTTC
CDR3aa: CASSQTTGSQETQYF

abundance: .
v_gene: TRBV30
j_gene: TRBJ2-2
d_gene: TRBD2
CDR3nt: TGTGCCTGGAGACCCGGGGGGACCGGGGAGCTGTTTTTT
CDR3aa: CAWRPGGTGELFF

abundance: .
v_gene: TRBV3-1/TRBV3-2
j_gene: TRBJ2-3
d_gene: .
CDR3nt: TGTGCCAGCAGCCCCGGGTGGAGCACAGATACGCAGTATTTT
CDR3aa: CASSPGWSTDTQYF

abundance: .
v_gene: TRBV5-1
j_gene: TRBJ1-1
d_gene: .
CDR3nt: TGCGCCAGCAGCTTAGGACCTCCGGCGGGCGCTGAAGCTTTCTTT
CDR3aa: CASSLGPPAGAEAFF

abundance: .
v_gene: TRBV29-1
j_gene: TRBJ1-2
d_gene: .
CDR3nt: TGCAGCGTTGACAGGGGAACATATGGCTACACCTTC
CDR3aa: CSVDRGTYGYTF

abundance: .
v_gene: TRBV7-8
j_gene: TRBJ1-4
d_gene: .
CDR3nt: TGTGCCAGCAGCCGAGTGAATGAAAAACTGTTTTTT
CDR3aa: CASSRVNEKLFF

abundance: once
v_gene: TRBV6-5
j_gene: TRBJ2-1
d_gene: .
CDR3nt: TGTGCCAGCAGTAATTACAATGAGCAGTTCTTC
CDR3aa: CASSNYNEQFF

abundance: .
v_gene: TRBV29-1
j_gene: TRBJ2-5
d_gene: .
CDR3nt: TGCAGCGTTGAAGATCTAGCCCAGCCGCAGGAGACCCAGTACTTC
CDR3aa: CSVEDLAQPQETQYF

abundance: .
v_gene: TRBV6-1
j_gene: TRBJ1-5
d_gene: TRBD1
CDR3nt: TGTGCCAGCAGTGAACTCCCACTGGGACAGGGGGCGTTTAATCAGCCCCAGCATTTT
CDR3aa: CASSELPLGQGAFNQPQHF

abundance: .
v_gene: TRBV10-2
j_gene: TRBJ2-5
d_gene: TRBD1
CDR3nt: TGCGCCAGCAGCGCCCGCGTGGGACAGGGAGAGACCCAGTACTTC
CDR3aa: CASSARVGQGETQYF

abundance: .
v_gene: TRBV28
j_gene: TRBJ1-2
d_gene: .
CDR3nt: TGTGCCAGCAGTGCCGCGACCGCTTCTTCAGAGAACTATGGCTACACCTTC
CDR3aa: CASSAATASSENYGYTF

abundance: few
v_gene: TRBV2
j_gene: TRBJ2-5
d_gene: .
CDR3nt: TGTGCCAGCAGTCTGGACGACCCTCAAGAGACCCAGTACTTC
CDR3aa: CASSLDDPQETQYF

abundance: .
v_gene: TRBV19
j_gene: TRBJ1-1
d_gene: TRBD1
CDR3nt: TGTGCCAGTAGTTTACGGACAGGGAGGAACACTGAAGCTTTCTTT
CDR3aa: CASSLRTGRNTEAFF

abundance: .
v_gene: TRBV23-1
j_gene: TRBJ1-5
d_gene: TRBD1
CDR3nt: TGCGCCAGCCATGAGGAACCCCCGGGACAGGCCTATAGCAATCAGCCCCAGCATTTT
CDR3aa: CASHEEPPGQAYSNQPQHF